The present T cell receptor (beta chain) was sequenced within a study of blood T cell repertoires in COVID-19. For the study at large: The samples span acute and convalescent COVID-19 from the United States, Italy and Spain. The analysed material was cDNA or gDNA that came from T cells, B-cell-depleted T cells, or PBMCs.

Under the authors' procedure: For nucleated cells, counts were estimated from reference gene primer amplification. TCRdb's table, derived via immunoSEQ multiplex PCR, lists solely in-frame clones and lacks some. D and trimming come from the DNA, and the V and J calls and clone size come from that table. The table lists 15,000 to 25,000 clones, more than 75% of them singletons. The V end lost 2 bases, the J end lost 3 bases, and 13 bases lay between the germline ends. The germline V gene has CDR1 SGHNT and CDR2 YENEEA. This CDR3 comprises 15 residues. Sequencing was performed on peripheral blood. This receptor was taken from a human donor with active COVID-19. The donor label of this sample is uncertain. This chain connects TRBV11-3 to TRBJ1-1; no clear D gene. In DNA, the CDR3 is TGTGCCAGCAGCTTAACCCCGACCGAGGACACTGAAGCTTTCTTT. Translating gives CASSLTPTEDTEAFF.